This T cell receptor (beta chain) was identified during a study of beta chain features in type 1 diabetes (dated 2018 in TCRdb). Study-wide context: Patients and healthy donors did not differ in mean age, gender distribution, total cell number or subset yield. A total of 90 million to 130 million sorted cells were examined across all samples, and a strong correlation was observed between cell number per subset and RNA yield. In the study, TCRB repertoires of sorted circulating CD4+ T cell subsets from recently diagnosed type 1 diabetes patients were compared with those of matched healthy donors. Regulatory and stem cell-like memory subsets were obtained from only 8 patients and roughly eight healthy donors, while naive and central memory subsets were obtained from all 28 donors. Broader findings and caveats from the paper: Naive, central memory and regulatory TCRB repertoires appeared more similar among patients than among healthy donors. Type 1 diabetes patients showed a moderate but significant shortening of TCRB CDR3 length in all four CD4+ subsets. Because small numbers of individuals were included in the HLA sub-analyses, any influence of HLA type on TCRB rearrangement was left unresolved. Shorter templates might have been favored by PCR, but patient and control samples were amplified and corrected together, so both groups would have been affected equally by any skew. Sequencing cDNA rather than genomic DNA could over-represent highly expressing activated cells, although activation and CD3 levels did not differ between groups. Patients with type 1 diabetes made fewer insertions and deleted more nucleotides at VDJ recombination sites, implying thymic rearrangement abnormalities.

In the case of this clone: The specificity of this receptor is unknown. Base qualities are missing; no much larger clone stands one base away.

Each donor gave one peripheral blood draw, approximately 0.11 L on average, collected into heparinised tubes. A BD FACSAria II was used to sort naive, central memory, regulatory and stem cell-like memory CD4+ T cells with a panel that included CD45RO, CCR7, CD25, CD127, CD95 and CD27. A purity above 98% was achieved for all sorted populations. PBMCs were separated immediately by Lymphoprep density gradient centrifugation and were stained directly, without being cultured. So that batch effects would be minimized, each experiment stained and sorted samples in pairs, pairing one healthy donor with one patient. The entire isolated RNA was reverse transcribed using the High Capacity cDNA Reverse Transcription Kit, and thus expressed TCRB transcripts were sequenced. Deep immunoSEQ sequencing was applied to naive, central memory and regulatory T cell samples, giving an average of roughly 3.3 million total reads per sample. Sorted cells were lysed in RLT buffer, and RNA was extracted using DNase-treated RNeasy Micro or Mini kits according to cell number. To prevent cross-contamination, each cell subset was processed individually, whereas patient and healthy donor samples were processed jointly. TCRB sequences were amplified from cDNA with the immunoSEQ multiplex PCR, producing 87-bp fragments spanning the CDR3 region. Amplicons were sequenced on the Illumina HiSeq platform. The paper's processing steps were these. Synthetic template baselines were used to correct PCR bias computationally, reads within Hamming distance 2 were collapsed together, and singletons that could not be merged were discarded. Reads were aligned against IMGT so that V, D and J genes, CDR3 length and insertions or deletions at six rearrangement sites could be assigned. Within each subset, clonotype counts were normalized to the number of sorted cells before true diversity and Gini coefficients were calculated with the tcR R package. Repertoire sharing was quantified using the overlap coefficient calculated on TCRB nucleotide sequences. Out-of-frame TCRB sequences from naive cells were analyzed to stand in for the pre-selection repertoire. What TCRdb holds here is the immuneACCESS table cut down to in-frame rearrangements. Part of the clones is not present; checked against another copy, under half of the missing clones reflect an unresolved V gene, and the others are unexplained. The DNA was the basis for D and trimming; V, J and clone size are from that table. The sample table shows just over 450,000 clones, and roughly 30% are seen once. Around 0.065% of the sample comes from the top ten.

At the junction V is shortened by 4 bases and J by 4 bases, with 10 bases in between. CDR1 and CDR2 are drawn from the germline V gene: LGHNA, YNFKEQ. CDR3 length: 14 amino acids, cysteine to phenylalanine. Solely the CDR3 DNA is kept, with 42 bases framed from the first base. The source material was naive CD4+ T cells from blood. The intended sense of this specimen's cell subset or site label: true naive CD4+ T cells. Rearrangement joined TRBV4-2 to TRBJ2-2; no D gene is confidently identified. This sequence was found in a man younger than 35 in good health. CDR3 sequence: CASSLLLGTGELFF. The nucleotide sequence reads TGTGCCAGCAGCCTACTGCTCGGCACCGGGGAGCTGTTTTTT.